These 2 T cell receptor beta chains came from one sample sequenced in a study of T cells of healthy individuals. TCRdb analysed the 5' RACE reads with MiXCR anew, one entry per CDR3 protein. The table shows fewer than 75,000 distinct CDR3 sequences, with roughly 15% occurring only once. These receptors originate from a human donor in good health.

This clonotype has just one count. The chain recombines TRBV29-1 with TRBJ2-1; D is uncertain. V lost 4 bases, J lost 8 bases, and 9 bases lay in between. This CDR3 has 11 residues. Germline loops: CDR1 SQVTM, CDR2 ANQGSEA. Here the CDR3 DNA reads TGCAGCGTTGGGTTTGGGTATGAGCAGTTCTTC. Residues: CSVGFGYEQFF.

This chain joins TRBV5-1 and TRBJ1-1, with TRBD1 identical over 9 bases. This CDR3 contains 16 residues. Germline-derived CDR1 and CDR2 are SGHRS and YFSETQ. V dropped 0 bases and J dropped 4; count of bases not matched to a gene: 7. The CDR3 is CASSLGSGQGSTEAFF. The CDR3 coding sequence is TGCGCCAGCAGCTTGGGTTCGGGACAGGGATCCACTGAAGCTTTCTTT. Variable domain in full (rest from reference TRBV5-1 and TRBJ1-1): KAGVTQTPRYLIKTRGQQVTLSCSPISGHRSVSWYQQTPGQGLQFLFEYFSETQRNKGNFPGRFSGRQFSNSRSEMNVSTLELGDSALYLCASSLGSGQGSTEAFFGQGTRLTVV.